Sequencing of this T cell receptor beta chain was carried out in a study of blood T cell repertoires in COVID-19 (dated by TCRdb to about 2020). As for the study more broadly: Samples covering the acute and convalescent phases of COVID-19 were provided by collaborators in the United States, Italy and Spain. The material from the prospective study consisted of cDNA or gDNA derived from T cells, B-cell-depleted T cells, or PBMCs. Subjects who had been exposed to COVID-19, were actively infected with it, or had recovered from it provided the deeply sampled blood TCRbeta repertoires that made up the dataset. The repertoires were released in a freely available public database intended as a resource for research on the immune response to SARS-CoV-2. The samples were drawn from the first 160 participants of the ongoing ImmuneRACE study and from 1,254 subjects provided by 6 global collaborators. The sample metadata nearly always contained a de-identified subject ID, COVID-19 status, age in years and sex. Where HLA class I and class II types were available, the types were taken from metadata supplied by the sample provider, not from assay-based typing. Study-wide findings and limitations: How much clinical and demographic metadata was included differed by source and by participant, and the metadata was provided uncurated.

For CDR1 and CDR2, the germline V gene (reference sequence) lists SGHNT and YYREEE. The CDR3, cysteine through phenylalanine, is 15 amino acids long. Only the CDR3 DNA stays, 45 bases, in frame from base 1. The V and J ends are trimmed by 5 bases and 4 bases, leaving 18 bases between them. Whole blood was collected in K2EDTA tubes by collaborating institutions according to the institutions' own protocols. Collaborator samples were shipped for TCRbeta analysis as frozen whole blood, isolated PBMCs, or DNA extracted from either sample type. On this clone itself: The target of this receptor is not known. Base qualities are not at hand, and no much larger clone is one base apart.

The immunoSEQ Assay, a bias-controlled multiplex PCR, was used to amplify TCRbeta CDR3 regions from genomic DNA. The original pipeline was this. The number of nucleated cells in each sample was estimated by amplification of reference gene primers within the assay. To quantify the absolute abundance of each unique TCRbeta CDR3 rearrangement, sequence reads were collapsed and filtered. For each sample, productive Simpson clonality was calculated by taking the square root of Simpson's diversity index across productive rearrangements. TCRdb mirrors the immuneACCESS table, restricted to in-frame sequences. Some clones are absent from its copies; in checked studies, under half trace to an unresolved V gene, and the reason for the others is unknown. V, J and clone size are those of that table, while D and trimming were read from the DNA. The sample table lists around 93,000 clones, about 77% of them with a count of one. Jointly, the top ten make up 9.8% of the sample.

Sequenced: peripheral blood. This clonotype was sampled from a woman of 80 years or more with acute or convalescent COVID-19. The chain was built from TRBV5-4 and TRBJ2-5; a weak D assignment points to TRBD2 (7 bases agree). The CDR3 region: CASSPHGGGRETQYF. The sequenced DNA is TGTGCCAGCAGTCCTCATGGGGGGGGCCGAGAGACCCAGTACTTC.